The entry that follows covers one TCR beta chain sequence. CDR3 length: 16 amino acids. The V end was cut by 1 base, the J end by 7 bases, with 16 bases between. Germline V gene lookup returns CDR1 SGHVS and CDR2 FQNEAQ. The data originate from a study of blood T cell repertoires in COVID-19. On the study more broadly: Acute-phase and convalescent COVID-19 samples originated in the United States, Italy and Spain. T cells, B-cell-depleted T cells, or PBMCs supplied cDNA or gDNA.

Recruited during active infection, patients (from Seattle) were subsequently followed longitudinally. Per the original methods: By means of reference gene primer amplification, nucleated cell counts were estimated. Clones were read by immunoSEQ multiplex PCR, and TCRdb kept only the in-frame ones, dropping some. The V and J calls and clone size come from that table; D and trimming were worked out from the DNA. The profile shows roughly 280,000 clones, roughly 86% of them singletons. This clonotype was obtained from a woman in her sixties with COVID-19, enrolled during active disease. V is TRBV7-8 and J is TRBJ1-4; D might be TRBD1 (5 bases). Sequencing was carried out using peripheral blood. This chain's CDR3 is CASSLVAGQGSEKLFF. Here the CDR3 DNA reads TGTGCCAGCAGCTTAGTCGCCGGCCAGGGTAGTGAAAAACTGTTTTTT.